Below, 17 T cell receptor beta chains from the same sample are listed, as sequenced in a study of T cell repertoires in cytomegalovirus infection. These receptors have no identified antigens. TCRdb called the reads again in MiXCR, with one record for every CDR3 protein. Of approximately 990,000 distinct CDR3 sequences listed, around 32% are singletons. The sample was cultured CD8+ T cells from PBMCs, taken from culture after CMV antigen stimulation. The receptors were gathered from a human donor in good health (CMV status not recorded). Some clones in this sample may be carry-over from other donors' samples.

The rearrangement links TRBV2 to TRBJ1-5; D not certain. Trimming cost V 6 bases and J 0 bases, with 12 bases left between them. CDR1 SNHLY and CDR2 FYNNEI come from the germline V gene. The CDR3 is made up of 15 amino acids. CDR3: CASSEGPFSNQPQHF. The CDR3 DNA follows: TGTGCCAGCAGCGAGGGTCCCTTTAGCAATCAGCCCCAGCATTTT.

J is TRBJ2-1 and V is TRBV28; D unclear. The CDR3 contains 11 residues. Germline-derived CDR1 and CDR2 are MDHEN and SYDVKM. Trimming pared 8 bases from V and 13 bases from J, leaving 15 bases between. CDR3 coding DNA: TGTGCCAGCGCTCCGGGCCTAAGCCAGTTCTTC. This gives the protein CASAPGLSQFF.

This chain connects TRBV10-2 to TRBJ1-1, with TRBD1 as a possible D gene (5 bases). V lost 8 bases and J lost 4, with 11 bases in between. CDR1 WSHSY and CDR2 SAAADI come from the germline V gene. There are 12 residues in the CDR3. CDR3 protein: CASGEGVTEAFF. The CDR3, as DNA: TGCGCCAGCGGGGAAGGGGTCACTGAAGCTTTCTTT.

The J gene is TRBJ2-7, the V gene TRBV2; D may be TRBD2 (6 bases). Trimming removed 8 bases from V and 3 bases from J, with 14 bases in between. Per the germline V gene, CDR1 is SNHLY and CDR2 is FYNNEI. This CDR3 is built from 13 residues. CDR3 in DNA: TGTGCCAGCTTAGCGGTTAGCTTCTACGAGCAGTACGTC. Protein product: CASLAVSFYEQYV.

This clonotype turned up a few times. This chain uses TRBV6-5 with TRBJ2-6, with no clear D. From germline, CDR1 is MNHEY and CDR2 SVGAGI. V lost 4 bases and J lost 0, with 13 bases in between. The CDR3 contains 17 residues. The CDR3 bases are TGTGCCAGCAGTTCCCCGGAATTTTTCTCTGGGGCCAACGTCCTGACTTTC. Its protein product is CASSSPEFFSGANVLTF.

The chain employs TRBV9 and TRBJ1-1; maybe TRBD1 (6 bases). CDR1 SGDLS and CDR2 YYNGEE come from the germline V gene. V lost 3 bases and J lost 2, with 17 bases in between. The CDR3 has 16 residues. CDR3 amino acids: CASSGRGGKGNTEAFF. The CDR3 region has the DNA TGTGCCAGCAGCGGCAGAGGGGGTAAGGGAAACACTGAAGCTTTCTTT.

This clonotype has only a few counts. V gene TRBV4-3 combines with J gene TRBJ2-5, with 12 positions matching TRBD2. The V gene's germline CDR1 is LGHNA and CDR2 YSLEER. The CDR3 extends over 15 amino acids. Germline trimming cut 4 bases from V and 6 bases from J; bases unmatched to any gene: 6. For the CDR3, the DNA is TGCGCCAGCAGCCCCCGACTAGCGGGGGTAAAGACCCAGTACTTC. Translated, it gives CASSPRLAGVKTQYF.

As for this clonotype: Relative to the germline gene, one junction end is altered; a read error may explain this. This sequence joins TRBV27 and TRBJ1-6; D perhaps matches TRBD1 (6 bases). The CDR3 is 14 amino acids. CDR1 is MNHEY and CDR2 is SMNVEV in the germline V gene (reference sequence). The CDR3 DNA follows: TGTACCAGCAGTTTTGGGGCCAGGGGCTCACCCCTCCACTTT. It translates to CTSSFGARGSPLHF.

This clonotype was observed a few times. The CDR3, as DNA: TGTGCCAGCAGCACGACTAGCGGGGGCCCGTTTGCCTACGAGCAGTACTTC. Translating gives CASSTTSGGPFAYEQYF. The chain has TRBV5-5 and TRBJ2-7; 12 nucleotides align to TRBD2. V lost 4 bases and J lost 2; bases outside the gene matches: 10. The CDR3 runs 17 residues. Germline CDR1 is SGHKS and CDR2 is YYEKEE (reference sequence).

V gene TRBV7-2 combines with J gene TRBJ2-4, with TRBD2 identical over 11 bases. CDR3 length: 16 amino acids. Germline CDR1 SGHTA, CDR2 FQGNSA. V was clipped by 4 bases and J by 8 bases; unmatched bases: 10. The CDR3 reads CASSSGLAGHLDIQYF. DNA of the CDR3: TGTGCCAGCAGCTCCGGACTAGCGGGCCACCTGGACATTCAGTACTTC. Drawing the rest from reference TRBV7-2 and TRBJ2-4, the complete variable domain is GAGVSQSPSNKVTEKGKDVELRCDPISGHTALYWYRQSLGQGLEFLIYFQGNSAPDKSGLPSDRFSAERTGGSVSTLTIQRTQQEDSAVYLCASSSGLAGHLDIQYFGAGTRLSVL.

This clonotype was seen only a few times. The chain is built from TRBV19 and TRBJ1-2, with 7 bases that match TRBD1. This CDR3 is 18 amino acids long. CDR1 and CDR2 (germline): LNHDA, SQIVND (reference sequence). V lost 7 bases to trimming and J lost 1 base; unmatched junction nucleotides: 18. The DNA for the CDR3 is TGTGCCAGTACCCCAAGCCGGGACAGAAACAATTTTAACTATGGCTACACCTTC. Translating it yields CASTPSRDRNNFNYGYTF.

This clonotype was counted many times. V usage is TRBV7-2 and J usage is TRBJ2-1, with a tentative D call TRBD1 (5 bases). With 1 base removed from V and 0 bases from J, the gap between germline ends came to 10 bases. Germline assignment: CDR1 SGHTA and CDR2 FQGNSA. The CDR3 covers 16 residues. As DNA, the CDR3 is TGTGCCAGCAGCTTAGAAGTGGGGCTCTCCTACAATGAGCAGTTCTTC. Translated: CASSLEVGLSYNEQFF.

This chain connects TRBV25-1 to TRBJ2-3; perhaps D is TRBD1 or TRBD2 (5 bases each). There are 17 residues in the CDR3. Germline V gene sequence: CDR1 MGHDK, CDR2 SYGVNS. V was clipped by 6 bases and J by 1 base, with 20 bases between them. The CDR3 nucleotides are TGTGCCAGCAGCGGTGAGACGGGGCCTTGGCGCACAGATACGCAGTATTTT. Encoded protein: CASSGETGPWRTDTQYF.

This clonotype was counted only a few times. J is TRBJ2-1 and V is TRBV7-6; 9 positions match TRBD1. Germline V lookup: CDR1 SGHVS, CDR2 FNYEAQ. V dropped 4 bases and J dropped 6; count of bases not matched to a gene: 7. This CDR3 contains 15 residues. The CDR3 nucleotides read TGTGCCAGCAGCTCCGGGGACAGGGTTTTCAATGAGCAGTTCTTC. Translating gives CASSSGDRVFNEQFF.

The table lists this clonotype with many counts. The J gene is TRBJ2-3, the V gene TRBV25-1; D gene ambiguous. CDR1 and CDR2 (germline): MGHDK, SYGVNS. The CDR3 sequence is 11 residues long. The V and J ends lost 4 bases and 8 bases respectively, with 7 bases between them. CDR3 sequence reads: CASSVRGTQYF. The CDR3 bases are TGTGCCAGCAGTGTCAGAGGTACGCAGTATTTT.

This clonotype has more than one count but fewer than ten. The rearrangement uses TRBV12-3 or TRBV12-4 and TRBJ2-6; TRBD1 matches at 7 bases. This CDR3 is built from 17 residues. The trim removed 7 bases at V and 1 base at J, leaving 10 bases unmatched. CDR3 sequence (DNA): TGTGCCAGCACCCACGACAGGGATATTTCTGGGGCCAACGTCCTGACTTTC. Translating it yields CASTHDRDISGANVLTF.

A few counts support this clonotype. CDR3 residues: CASSDGTAPSYGYTF. The CDR3 DNA reads TGTGCCAGCAGCGACGGGACAGCCCCCTCCTATGGCTACACCTTC. The rearrangement joins TRBV11-1 to TRBJ1-2; 7 bases fit TRBD1. J gave up 4 bases and V 5 bases, and 10 bases lay outside the gene matches. Germline CDR1 SGHAT, CDR2 FQDESV (reference sequence). The CDR3 runs to 15 residues.